These 9 T cell receptor beta chains were all obtained from the same sample, sequenced in a study of technical replicates of blood from a few donors. Sequencing was performed with immunoSEQ multiplex PCR; in TCRdb, only in-frame clones are kept and a portion is missing. The table has about 83,000 clones, around 94% seen once. The sample comprised T cells isolated from PBMCs. These receptors were collected from a human donor in good health.

This clone was detected once. The chain uses TRBV5-6 and TRBJ2-5; D not resolved. This CDR3 spans 11 amino acids. V lost 4 bases and J 2 bases, leaving 3 bases between the germline ends. Germline CDR1 is SGHDT and CDR2 is YYEEEE. The CDR3 DNA reads as TGTGCCAGCAGCGCGCAAGAGACCCAGTACTTC. It encodes CASSAQETQYF.

The V call is TRBV7-6, the J call TRBJ2-1, with 9 bases identical to TRBD2. Germline V lookup: CDR1 SGHVS, CDR2 FNYEAQ. The CDR3 length is 17 residues. J lost 4 bases, V lost 2 bases, and 9 bases had no gene match. In nucleotides, the CDR3 is TGTGCCAGCAGCTTAAGAGTGCGGACTAGCGCTTACAATGAGCAGTTCTTC. It encodes CASSLRVRTSAYNEQFF.

This chain links TRBV19 with TRBJ2-7; 9 bases align to TRBD1. Unmatched junction bases numbered 8, after V lost 1 base and J lost 4 bases. The CDR3 consists of 16 residues. Germline CDR1 is LNHDA and CDR2 is SQIVND (reference sequence). The CDR3 is CASSIAGTGTYYEQYF. In nucleotides, the CDR3 is TGTGCCAGTAGTATAGCCGGGACAGGGACTTATTACGAGCAGTACTTC.

The chain is built from TRBV6-5 and TRBJ1-2; the D is unclear. This CDR3 spans 11 amino acids. The V end lost 4 bases, the J end lost 5 bases, and 5 bases lay between the germline ends. Germline values: CDR1 MNHEY, CDR2 SVGAGI. CDR3 DNA: TGTGCCAGCAGTTCTCTTTATGGCTACACCTTC. Protein sequence: CASSSLYGYTF.

The V and J genes are TRBV29-1 and TRBJ1-2, with unresolved D. Germline CDR1 SQVTM, CDR2 ANQGSEA. The CDR3 totals 15 residues. V shed 4 bases and J shed 2 bases, with 17 bases lying between them. The DNA of the CDR3 is TGCAGCGTTGTCCTATCGTGGGCAGAAAACTATGGCTACACCTTC. Translated: CSVVLSWAENYGYTF. The entire variable domain, with the rest obtained from reference TRBV29-1 and TRBJ1-2, is as follows: SAVISQKPSRDICQRGTSLTIQCQVDSQVTMMFWYRQQPGQSLTLIATANQGSEATYESGFVIDKFPISRPNLTFSTLTVSNMSPEDSSIYLCSVVLSWAENYGYTFGSGTRLTVV.

This chain links TRBV2 with TRBJ2-7, with 10 bases identical to TRBD1. Germline CDR1 and CDR2: SNHLY and FYNNEI. The CDR3 has 17 residues. Trimming cost V 4 bases and J 9 bases; bases outside gene matches: 18. The CDR3 nucleotides read TGTGCCAGCAGTGGGGGGACAGGGGAACAGGTTCAATTGGGGCAGTACTTC. This translates into CASSGGTGEQVQLGQYF.

This chain links TRBV19 with TRBJ2-7; 9 bases are shared with TRBD2. From germline, CDR1 is LNHDA and CDR2 SQIVND (reference sequence). The CDR3 is 14 residues long. V gave up 6 bases and J gave up 0 bases; unmatched junction bases: 3. The CDR3 DNA reads TGTGCCAGTAGGAGACTAGCGGACTCCTACGAGCAGTACTTC. It yields the protein CASRRLADSYEQYF.

The CDR3 spells CASSQVREYTEAFF. The CDR3 nucleotides read TGCGCCAGCAGCCAAGTTCGGGAATACACTGAAGCTTTCTTT. V usage is TRBV4-1 and J usage is TRBJ1-1; D gene unclear. The CDR3 length is 14 residues. V lost 1 base, J lost 3 bases, and 9 bases lay in between. Germline V lookup: CDR1 MGHRA, CDR2 YSYEKL.

This rearrangement joins TRBV5-4 to TRBJ1-2; 11 positions match TRBD1. CDR3 length: 14 residues. V was clipped by 4 bases and J by 7 bases; unmatched bases: 6. Germline V lookup: CDR1 SGHNT, CDR2 YYREEE (reference sequence). CDR3 nucleotide sequence: TGTGCCAGCAGCCGAACCGGGACAGGGGGTGGCTACACCTTC. It specifies CASSRTGTGGGYTF.